The sequence of this T cell receptor (beta chain) was determined in a study of T cell responses to AZD1222 COVID-19 vaccine. The overall study: Second-dose timings of about 4 or about 12 weeks were pooled. The study, taken as a whole, reports: Donors were largely white British and mainly female; clonal diversity was possibly underestimated. Across spike, vaccine-associated CD4 TCRs were found, dominant at 160-218 and 743-854.

The table came from immunoSEQ multiplex PCR; TCRdb's copy has only in-frame clones and leaves some out. The sample lists approximately 180,000 clones; around 94% were seen once. Worth noting for this clone: Its antigen remains unidentified.

V shed 6 bases and J 5 bases; nucleotides not matched to a gene: 5. The CDR3 consists of 13 residues. In germline, CDR1 is SQVTM, CDR2 ANQGSEA. Specimen: peripheral blood, collected on day 0 of AZD1222 vaccination. The receptor's source is an adult in good health. The chain carries TRBV29-1 and TRBJ2-5, with 11 bases fitting TRBD1. The CDR3 sequence is CSVGQGARETQYF. Here the CDR3 DNA reads TGCAGCGTCGGACAGGGGGCACGGGAGACCCAGTACTTC.